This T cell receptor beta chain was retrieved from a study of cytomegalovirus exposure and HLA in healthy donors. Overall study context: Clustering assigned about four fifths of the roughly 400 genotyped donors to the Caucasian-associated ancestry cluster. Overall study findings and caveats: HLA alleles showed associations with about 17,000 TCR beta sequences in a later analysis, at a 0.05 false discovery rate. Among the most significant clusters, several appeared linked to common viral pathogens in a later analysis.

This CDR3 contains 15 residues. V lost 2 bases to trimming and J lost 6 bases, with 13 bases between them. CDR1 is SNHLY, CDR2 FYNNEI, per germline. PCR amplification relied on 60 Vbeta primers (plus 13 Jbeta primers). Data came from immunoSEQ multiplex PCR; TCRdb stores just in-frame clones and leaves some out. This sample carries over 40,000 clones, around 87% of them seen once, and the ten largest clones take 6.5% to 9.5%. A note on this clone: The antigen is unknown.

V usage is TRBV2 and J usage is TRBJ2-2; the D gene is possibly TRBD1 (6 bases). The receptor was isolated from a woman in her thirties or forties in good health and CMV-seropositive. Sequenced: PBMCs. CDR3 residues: CASSEPQGGSGELFF. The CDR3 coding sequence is TGTGCCAGCAGTGAACCCCAAGGGGGTTCCGGGGAGCTGTTTTTT.